A selection of T cell receptor beta chains follows, all from one sample in a study of OX40 agonist ivuxolimab in advanced cancers. Using immunoSEQ multiplex PCR, the repertoire was profiled, and TCRdb retains in-frame clones only, with some absent. The sample includes 110,000 or so clones, 91% of them seen just once. The source was CD4+ or CD8+ T cells sorted from blood, collected in a trial of the OX40 agonist ivuxolimab. These TCRs come from an adult with an advanced solid tumor such as melanoma, head and neck, liver or kidney cancer. CDR3s include the opening cysteine and the closing phenylalanine or tryptophan. The order of the fields is J gene, clone size, V gene, D gene, CDR3 DNA, CDR3 protein. A D gene is named only where the DNA matches it firmly. For some rows the clone size is stated as once, few or many, or as a class when expanded; others skip it.

TRBJ1-2 once TRBV6-5 TRBD1 TGTGCCAGCAGAACCGGGACAGCTAACTATGGCTACACCTTC CASRTGTANYGYTF
TRBJ1-4 few TRBV6-6 NA TGTGCCAGCAGTTACTCGTCGGCTGCTGGAGAGGAAAAACTGTTTTTT CASSYSSAAGEEKLFF
TRBJ2-3 once TRBV6-5 TRBD2 TGTGCCAGCAGTCATGGGAGGGCTAGCACAGATACGCAGTATTTT CASSHGRASTDTQYF
TRBJ2-2 NA TRBV9 NA TGTGCCAGCAGCCCTACCCGCACCGGGGAGACCGGGGAGCTGTTTTTT CASSPTRTGETGELFF
TRBJ1-2 NA TRBV6-1 NA TGTGCCAGCAGTGAAATAGGTCACTATGGCTACACCTTC CASSEIGHYGYTF
TRBJ2-1 NA TRBV10-2 TRBD2 TGCGCCAGCACCGGACTAGCGGGGAGCTCCTACAATGAGCAGTTCTTC CASTGLAGSSYNEQFF
TRBJ2-7 NA TRBV5-4 NA TGTGCCAGCAGCTTGTTGTCAGGCTCCTACGAGCAGTACTTC CASSLLSGSYEQYF
TRBJ1-6 NA TRBV19 NA TGTGCCAGTAGTATCGACAGAAACAGTTGGTCCTATAATTCACCCCTCCACTTT CASSIDRNSWSYNSPLHF
TRBJ2-3 NA TRBV5-1 NA TGCGCCAGTAAGACAGATTTAGGCACAGATACGCAGTATTTT CASKTDLGTDTQYF
TRBJ2-5 NA TRBV18 NA TGTGCCAGCTCACCACCGGTGGTTCAAGAGACCCAGTACTTC CASSPPVVQETQYF
TRBJ1-2 few TRBV7-9 TRBD1 TGTGCCAGCAGCCTGGGACAGAACTATGGCTACACCTTC CASSLGQNYGYTF
TRBJ1-1 few TRBV19 NA TGTGCCACCCAATTGGGGCATCAGAACACTGAAGCTTTCTTT CATQLGHQNTEAFF
TRBJ1-5 NA TRBV27 NA TGTGCCAGCAGTTTTAACAGCAATCAGCCCCAGCATTTT CASSFNSNQPQHF
TRBJ1-3 once TRBV6-1 NA TGTGCCAGCAGTGAAATGCCCTATTCCGGAAACACCATATATTTT CASSEMPYSGNTIYF
TRBJ2-1 NA TRBV10-1 NA TGCGCCAGCAGTGAGTCTAAAGAATCAAGGGAGCAGTTCTTC CASSESKESREQFF
TRBJ1-1 NA TRBV7-3 NA TGTGCCAGCAGCTTAACTGGACACAACACTGAAGCTTTCTTT CASSLTGHNTEAFF
TRBJ1-4 NA TRBV18 TRBD1 TGTGCCAGCTCACAGGGGGCGAGCGAAAAACTGTTTTTT CASSQGASEKLFF
TRBJ2-3 NA TRBV18 NA TGTGCCAGCTCACCGGACGGTCAACACACAGATACGCAGTATTTT CASSPDGQHTDTQYF
TRBJ2-5 NA TRBV6-1 NA TGTGCCAGCAGTGAACGAGGAGAGACCCAGTACTTC CASSERGETQYF
TRBJ2-7 NA TRBV30 TRBD1 TGTGCCTGGACCCCGGGACAGGGAAGGTACGAGCAGTACTTC CAWTPGQGRYEQYF
TRBJ2-7 once TRBV5-1 TRBD1 TGCGCCAGCAGCCCTGGGGACAGAGACTCCTACGAGCAGTACTTC CASSPGDRDSYEQYF
TRBJ2-3 NA TRBV20-1 NA TGCAGTGCTCTAATCACAGATACGCAGTATTTT CSALITDTQYF
TRBJ2-7 NA TRBV5-1 NA TGCGCCAGCAGCTTGAAAAGGGCAATCAGCGAGCAGTACTTC CASSLKRAISEQYF
TRBJ2-1 NA TRBV2 TRBD1 TGTGCCAGCAGTGGCACAGGGGCGGATGAGCAGTTCTTC CASSGTGADEQFF
TRBJ2-1 NA TRBV11-2 NA TGTGCCAGCAGCTTAGGGTCGGCGGCCAGCTCCTACAATGAGCAGTTCTTC CASSLGSAASSYNEQFF
TRBJ2-1 NA TRBV9 NA TGTGCCAGCAGCGTCGAGGGAGGAGGGTACAATGAGCAGTTCTTC CASSVEGGGYNEQFF
TRBJ2-3 NA TRBV6-4 NA TGTGCCAGCAGCCCACGGGCGGGGGCCACAGATACGCAGTATTTT CASSPRAGATDTQYF
TRBJ2-3 NA TRBV5-7 TRBD2 TGTGCCAGCAGCACCCCCAAAGCGGGGGGGCGGGATACGCAGTATTTT CASSTPKAGGRDTQYF
TRBJ1-1 NA TRBV6-5 NA TGTGCCAGCAGACCCAGACTGAAGAACACTGAAGCTTTCTTT CASRPRLKNTEAFF
TRBJ1-2 NA TRBV2 TRBD1 TGTGCCAGCAGTGGTGACGGACAGGGTCGGCATGGCTACACCTTC CASSGDGQGRHGYTF